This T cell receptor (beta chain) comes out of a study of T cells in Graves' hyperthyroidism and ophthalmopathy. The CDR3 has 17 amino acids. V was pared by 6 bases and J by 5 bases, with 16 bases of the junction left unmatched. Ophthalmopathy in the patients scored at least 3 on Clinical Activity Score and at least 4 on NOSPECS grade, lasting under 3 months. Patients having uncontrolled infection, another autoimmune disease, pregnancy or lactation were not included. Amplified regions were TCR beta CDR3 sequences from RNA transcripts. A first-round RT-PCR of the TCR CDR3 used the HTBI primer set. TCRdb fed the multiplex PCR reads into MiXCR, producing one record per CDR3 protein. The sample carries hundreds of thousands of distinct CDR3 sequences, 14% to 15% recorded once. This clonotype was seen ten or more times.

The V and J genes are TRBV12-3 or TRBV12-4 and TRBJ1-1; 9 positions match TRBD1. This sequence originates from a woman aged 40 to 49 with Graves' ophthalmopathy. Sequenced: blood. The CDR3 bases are TGTGCCAGCAGGCCCGGACAGGGGCGATTGGGTAGTACTGAAGCTTTCTTT. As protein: CASRPGQGRLGSTEAFF.